This T cell receptor beta chain is drawn from a study of T cell repertoires in cytomegalovirus infection. Across the study: HLA-C-restricted CMV epitopes, recently identified, and well-studied HLA-B-restricted ones were used by the study.

V shed 2 bases and J shed 3 bases, with 14 bases lying between them. The CDR3 consists of 15 residues. The germline CDR1 and CDR2 sequences are SGHRS and YFSETQ. TCRdb re-derived calls from the reads in MiXCR, one entry per CDR3 protein. Among 650,000 to 900,000 distinct CDR3 sequences, about 31% were seen once, and the ten largest hold around an eighth. Note on this clonotype: Its antigen is unidentified.

The chain has TRBV5-1 and TRBJ1-2; the D gene is possibly TRBD1 (5 bases). This clonotype originated in a human donor in good health (CMV status not recorded). Some clones in this sample may be carry-over from other donors' samples. The sequencing used cultured CD8+ T cells from PBMCs, collected from culture after CMV antigen stimulation. The CDR3 coding sequence is TGCGCCAGCAGCTTAAGCGGCGGGGACTACTATGGCTACACCTTC. Its protein product is CASSLSGGDYYGYTF. Full variable domain (missing parts from reference TRBV5-1 and TRBJ1-2): KAGVTQTPRYLIKTRGQQVTLSCSPISGHRSVSWYQQTPGQGLQFLFEYFSETQRNKGNFPGRFSGRQFSNSRSEMNVSTLELGDSALYLCASSLSGGDYYGYTFGSGTRLTVV.